This T cell receptor beta chain was recovered during a study of blood T cells in healthy people across ages. The V end lost 5 bases, the J end lost 8 bases, and 25 bases lay between the germline ends. Germline CDR1 and CDR2: SGHVS and FQNEAQ. The CDR3 runs 17 residues. This clonotype was seen more than once but under ten times. A J-beta primer mix and a sample-barcoded 5' primer were used in a second PCR of about 7 to 12 cycles. One entry per CDR3 protein results from TCRdb running MiXCR on the 5' RACE reads. The table lists 450,000 to 650,000 distinct CDR3 sequences, approximately 25% of them singletons. The sample was also reused in another study, on T cells of mothers and their children.

The sequencing sample was made of blood. This TCR came from a boy between 10 and 17 years old in good health. The chain joins TRBV7-8 to TRBJ2-1, with D possibly TRBD1 on 5 matching bases. The CDR3 DNA follows: TGTGCCAGCAGCGTCCCGTACAGGACCACACCCGTGGATGAGCAGTTCTTC. It yields the protein CASSVPYRTTPVDEQFF.